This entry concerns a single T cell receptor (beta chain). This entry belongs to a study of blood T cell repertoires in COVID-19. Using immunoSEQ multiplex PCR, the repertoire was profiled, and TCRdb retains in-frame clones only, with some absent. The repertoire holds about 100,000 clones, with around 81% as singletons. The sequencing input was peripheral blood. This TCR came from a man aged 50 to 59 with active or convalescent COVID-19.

CDR3 sequence: CASSPNYQETQYF. DNA of the CDR3: TGTGCCAGCAGCCCTAATTACCAAGAGACCCAGTACTTC. The chain carries TRBV7-3 and TRBJ2-5; D uncertain. Trimming pared 5 bases from V and 0 bases from J, leaving 7 bases between. Looked up from germline, CDR1 is SGHTA and CDR2 is FQGTGA. There are 13 residues in the CDR3.